This TCR beta chain was identified during a study of T cells in Graves' hyperthyroidism and ophthalmopathy. Study-wide context: Peripheral blood sampling occurred at initial diagnosis, before any treatment. Study results and limitations: Ophthalmopathy prediction by the model preceded onset by a median approximately 5.9 months.

CDR3 length: 14 residues. V was clipped by 11 bases and J by 3 bases; unmatched bases: 10. Germline values: CDR1 MNHEY, CDR2 SVGEGT. A remark on this clonotype: Its antigen is currently unknown.

PBMCs were collected from an approximately 9.3 ml volume of fresh peripheral blood. Authors of the study amplified TCR beta CDR3 regions from RNA transcripts. Carried out on the TCR CDR3, a first-round RT-PCR used the HTBI primer set. TCRdb analysed the multiplex PCR reads with MiXCR anew, one entry per CDR3 protein. The sample includes hundreds of thousands of distinct CDR3 sequences, 15% seen only once; the top ten take less than 35%. Sequenced material: blood. The chain carries TRBV6-2 or TRBV6-3 and TRBJ2-3; 8 bases agree with TRBD1. The receptor comes from a woman in her thirties with Graves' hyperthyroidism. DNA for the CDR3: TGTGCCGCAGCTGGACAGGGTACGACAGATACGCAGTATTTT. Its protein is CAAAGQGTTDTQYF.